These 26 T cell receptor beta chains were all obtained from the same sample, sequenced in a study of beta chain features in type 1 diabetes. Study-level points and caveats: TCRB CDR3s from Type 1 diabetes patients were moderately but significantly shorter in all four CD4+ subsets.

Reverse transcription of all isolated RNA meant that expressed TCRB transcripts were sequenced. Profiled with immunoSEQ multiplex PCR; TCRdb holds only in-frame clones, not every one. The sample has more than 300,000 clones, roughly a tenth seen once. No antigen is known for these receptors. What was sequenced was central memory CD4+ T cells from blood. These receptors were collected from a man aged 25 to 40 with type 1 diabetes.

V and J are TRBV7-9 and TRBJ2-5; D remains ambiguous. There are 13 residues in the CDR3. V was shortened by 8 bases and J by 5 bases, with 15 bases between the two germline ends. Germline lookup yields CDR1 SEHNR and CDR2 FQNEAQ (reference sequence). CDR3 nucleotide sequence: TGTGCCAGCGGATTTTTCCTGGAGGAGACCCAGTACTTC. As protein: CASGFFLEETQYF.

This chain joins TRBV29-1 and TRBJ1-1, with D maybe TRBD1 (5 bases). Germline CDR1 is SQVTM and CDR2 is ANQGSEA. The CDR3 has 13 amino acids. Trimming took 6 bases from V and 1 from J, leaving 12 bases between them. CDR3 bases: TGCAGCGTCGCTCATGGGGGGAACACTGAAGCTTTCTTT. Amino acids: CSVAHGGNTEAFF.

This clone occurred many times. The chain couples TRBV28 to TRBJ2-6, with D perhaps TRBD2 (6 bases). The CDR3 covers 18 residues. Germline V CDR1 and CDR2: MDHEN, SYDVKM. The V and J ends lost 6 bases and 0 bases respectively, with 18 bases between them. The CDR3 is CASSSGTRGFSGANVLTF. CDR3 sequence (DNA): TGTGCCAGCAGCTCAGGGACTCGCGGCTTCTCTGGGGCCAACGTCCTGACTTTC.

The chain has TRBV9 and TRBJ1-2; a weak D match, TRBD1 (6 bases). From germline, CDR1 is SGDLS and CDR2 YYNGEE. V was shortened by 2 bases and J by 3 bases, with 20 bases between the two germline ends. The CDR3 covers 17 residues. The CDR3 bases are TGTGCCAGCAGCGTTCGGATCCAGGGGCCGGGAGACTATGGCTACACCTTC. Translated: CASSVRIQGPGDYGYTF.

The table lists this clone with a few counts. The J gene is TRBJ1-2, the V gene TRBV7-2; D is unclear. Germline assignment: CDR1 SGHTA and CDR2 FQGNSA. This CDR3 is built from 13 residues. Trimming left V 1 base short and J 2 bases short, with 5 bases between. CDR3 sequence reads: CASSLGLNYGYTF. CDR3 sequence (DNA): TGTGCCAGCAGCTTAGGGTTAAACTATGGCTACACCTTC.

This clone was counted a few times. The chain carries TRBV29-1 and TRBJ2-1; D remains unclear. The CDR3 totals 10 residues. Germline CDR1 is SQVTM and CDR2 is ANQGSEA. V was cut by 6 bases and J by 5 bases, with 5 bases left in between. The DNA for the CDR3 is TGCAGCGTCGCTGACAATGAGCAGTTCTTC. Its protein is CSVADNEQFF.

V usage is TRBV7-2 and J usage is TRBJ1-1; the D is unclear. Trimming removed 4 bases at V and 6 bases at J, with 12 bases between. Germline assignment: CDR1 SGHTA and CDR2 FQGNSA. CDR3 length: 13 amino acids. The CDR3 bases are TGTGCCAGCAGCTCTGATATAAGGTCTGAAGCTTTCTTT. Amino acids: CASSSDIRSEAFF.

The chain uses TRBV15 and TRBJ2-7; D unclear. The CDR3 runs to 13 residues. The V end lost 0 bases, the J end lost 5 bases, and 8 bases lay between the germline ends. Germline V CDR1 and CDR2: LNHNV, YYDKDF (reference sequence). The DNA for the CDR3 is TGTGCCACCAGCAGAGATAAAGGAGACGAGCAGTACTTC. The encoded protein is CATSRDKGDEQYF.

This clone came up once. This chain connects TRBV2 to TRBJ1-5; D is unclear. This CDR3 contains 14 residues. Trimming cost V 5 bases and J 0 bases, with 8 bases left between them. Germline CDR1 SNHLY, CDR2 FYNNEI. The CDR3 region has the DNA TGTGCCAGCAGTCGGGCAGATAGCAATCAGCCCCAGCATTTT. It translates to CASSRADSNQPQHF.

The chain carries TRBV9 and TRBJ2-7; D is ambiguous. With 0 bases removed from V and 5 bases from J, the gap between germline ends came to 15 bases. In germline, CDR1 is SGDLS, CDR2 YYNGEE. There are 15 residues in the CDR3. Here the CDR3 reads CASSVGSGYDHEQYF. DNA of the CDR3: TGTGCCAGCAGCGTAGGAAGTGGGTACGACCACGAGCAGTACTTC.

This chain uses TRBV5-1 with TRBJ2-5, with D unclear. Looked up from germline, CDR1 is SGHRS and CDR2 is YFSETQ. This CDR3 comprises 16 residues. V was cut by 4 bases and J by 3 bases, with 19 bases left in between. CDR3 region: CASSHDLGPSEETQYF. Written as DNA, the CDR3 is TGCGCCAGCAGCCACGATCTAGGACCGAGTGAAGAGACCCAGTACTTC.

A few counts support this clone. As DNA, the CDR3 is TGTGCCAGCAGCCAAGTAACGTCGCGGGCGGGCACAGATACGCAGTATTTT. Protein sequence: CASSQVTSRAGTDTQYF. The chain couples TRBV4-2 to TRBJ2-3, with D perhaps TRBD2 (5 bases). Trimming cost V 1 base and J 1 base, with 15 bases left between them. The CDR3 is 17 amino acids. Germline assignment: CDR1 LGHNA and CDR2 YNFKEQ.

The table lists this clone with a few counts. The V gene is TRBV19, the J gene TRBJ1-1; D not resolved. The CDR3 sequence is 14 residues long. V lost 3 bases and J lost 0, with 8 bases in between. The V gene's germline CDR1 is LNHDA and CDR2 SQIVND (reference sequence). The CDR3 coding sequence is TGTGCCAGTAGTATTGTGGGGATGAACACTGAAGCTTTCTTT. This gives the protein CASSIVGMNTEAFF.

The J gene is TRBJ2-1, the V gene TRBV11-2, with 11 bases that match TRBD2. V trimming: 5 bases; J trimming: 6 bases; junction bases outside the gene matches: 15. Per germline, CDR1 SGHAT and CDR2 FQNNGV. This CDR3 spans 18 amino acids. CDR3 sequence (DNA): TGTGCCAGCAGCCGCAAGATTCGACTAGCGGGACTGTTCAATGAGCAGTTCTTC. Translation gives CASSRKIRLAGLFNEQFF.

This clone was counted between two and nine times. This chain connects TRBV7-2 to TRBJ2-7, with 8 bases lining up with TRBD2. J was trimmed by 0 bases and V by 3 bases; bases with no gene match: 4. CDR3 size: 15 residues. CDR1 is SGHTA, CDR2 FQGNSA, per germline. This chain's CDR3 is CASSFTGTSSYEQYF. CDR3 DNA: TGTGCCAGCAGCTTCACCGGGACTAGCTCCTACGAGCAGTACTTC.

The chain has TRBV7-2 and TRBJ1-1; D uncertain. This CDR3 spans 15 amino acids. The V and J ends lost 2 bases and 0 bases respectively, with 10 bases between them. Per germline, CDR1 SGHTA and CDR2 FQGNSA. CDR3 nucleotide sequence: TGTGCCAGCAGCTTACAAAAAACTATGAACACTGAAGCTTTCTTT. Its translation is CASSLQKTMNTEAFF.

This clone was found a few times. The chain carries TRBV27 and TRBJ2-4, with a weak D call TRBD2 (6 bases). Germline values: CDR1 MNHEY, CDR2 SMNVEV (reference sequence). The CDR3 spans 18 residues. V lost 0 bases to trimming and J lost 0 bases, with 15 bases between them. The CDR3 region has the DNA TGTGCCAGCAGTTTATCCTTGGTCGGGGGATTAGCCAAAAACATTCAGTACTTC. Encoded protein: CASSLSLVGGLAKNIQYF.

J is TRBJ1-3 and V is TRBV28; 9 nucleotides agree with TRBD1. Germline V gene data show CDR1 as MDHEN and CDR2 as SYDVKM. The V and J ends lost 3 bases and 2 bases, in that order; junction bases with no gene match: 5. The CDR3 sequence is 16 residues long. CDR3 region: CASSFPGTGTGNTIYF. The CDR3 bases are TGTGCCAGCAGTTTCCCTGGGACAGGGACTGGAAACACCATATATTTT.

This clone was seen at least ten times. The same CDR3 arises from other DNA sequences in this sample as well. The rearrangement links TRBV28 to TRBJ1-3; D may be TRBD1 (5 bases). Trimming took off 5 bases at V and 0 bases at J, with 11 bases between the two ends. The germline gives CDR1 MDHEN, CDR2 SYDVKM. This CDR3 spans 15 amino acids. The CDR3 is CASSLGGGSGNTIYF. The DNA for the CDR3 is TGTGCCAGCAGTCTCGGCGGGGGCTCTGGAAACACCATATATTTT.

This clone was seen ten or more times. This sequence joins TRBV7-9 and TRBJ1-1; D is uncertain. V lost 5 bases to trimming and J lost 6 bases, with 16 bases between them. Germline loops: CDR1 SEHNR, CDR2 FQNEAQ (reference sequence). The CDR3 is made up of 14 amino acids. DNA of the CDR3: TGTGCCAGCAGCCCAGATAACGTCGGAGCTGAAGCTTTCTTT. This codes for CASSPDNVGAEAFF.

The CDR3 bases are TGCGCCAGCACCGGGAGTGGGGCATCGGGGGGCAATCAGCCCCAGCATTTT. This sequence encodes CASTGSGASGGNQPQHF. V gene TRBV10-2 combines with J gene TRBJ1-5; the D gene is possibly TRBD1 (5 bases). Germline CDR1 is WSHSY and CDR2 is SAAADI. The length of the CDR3 is 17 residues. V was shortened by 7 bases and J by 2 bases, with 21 bases between the two germline ends.

The J gene is TRBJ2-7, the V gene TRBV29-1; D remains ambiguous. Germline CDR1 and CDR2: SQVTM and ANQGSEA. Trimming removed 5 bases from V and 5 bases from J, with 16 bases in between. The CDR3 is made up of 13 amino acids. CDR3 amino acids: CSVSKTGSHEQYF. CDR3 DNA sequence: TGCAGCGTTTCGAAGACGGGTTCCCACGAGCAGTACTTC.

This clone was detected a few times. This rearrangement joins TRBV11-3 to TRBJ2-2; possibly TRBD2 for D (5 bases). With 6 bases removed from V and 8 bases from J, the gap between germline ends came to 19 bases. CDR1 and CDR2 from the germline V gene are SGHNT and YENEEA. The CDR3 runs 15 residues. The CDR3 protein is CASRSEAAERGELFF. Here the CDR3 DNA reads TGTGCCAGCAGATCGGAGGCCGCGGAGCGGGGGGAGCTGTTTTTT.

A few counts support this clone. CDR3 region: CASSSDSLNTEAFF. In DNA form, the CDR3 reads TGTGCCAGCAGTTCCGACAGTTTAAACACTGAAGCTTTCTTT. The chain joins TRBV27 to TRBJ1-1, with D perhaps matching TRBD1 (5 bases). This CDR3 spans 14 amino acids. The germline V gene has CDR1 MNHEY and CDR2 SMNVEV (reference sequence). The ends were cut back, 4 bases at V and 2 bases at J, with 11 bases in the middle.

This sequence joins TRBV9 and TRBJ2-1, with 7 positions matching TRBD1. This CDR3 has 15 amino acids. Germline loops: CDR1 SGDLS, CDR2 YYNGEE. Trimming cost V 1 base and J 4 bases; bases outside gene matches: 5. The CDR3 DNA sequence: TGTGCCAGCAGCGTATACTCGGGACAGTACAATGAGCAGTTCTTC. It encodes CASSVYSGQYNEQFF.

This clone was detected a few times. The chain links TRBV27 to TRBJ2-7; TRBD2 might be the D (5 bases). Trimming cost V 3 bases and J 7 bases, with 16 bases left between them. This CDR3 comprises 14 residues. Germline loops: CDR1 MNHEY, CDR2 SMNVEV (reference sequence). The chain's CDR3 is CASSLKEGVSEQYF. DNA for the CDR3: TGTGCCAGCAGTTTGAAAGAGGGAGTATCTGAGCAGTACTTC.